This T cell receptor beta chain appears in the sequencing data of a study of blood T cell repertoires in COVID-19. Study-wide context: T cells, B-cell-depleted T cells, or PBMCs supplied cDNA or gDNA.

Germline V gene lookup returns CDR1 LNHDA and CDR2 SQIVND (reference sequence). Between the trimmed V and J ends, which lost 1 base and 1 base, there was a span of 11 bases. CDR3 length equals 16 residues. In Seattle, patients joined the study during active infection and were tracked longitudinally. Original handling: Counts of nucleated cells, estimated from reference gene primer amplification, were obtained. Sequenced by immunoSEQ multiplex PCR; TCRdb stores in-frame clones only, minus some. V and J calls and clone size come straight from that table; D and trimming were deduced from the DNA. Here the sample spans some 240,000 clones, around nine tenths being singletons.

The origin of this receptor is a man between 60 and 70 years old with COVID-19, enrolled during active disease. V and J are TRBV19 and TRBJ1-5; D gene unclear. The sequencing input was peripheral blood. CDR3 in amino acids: CASSIGRSRSNQPQHF. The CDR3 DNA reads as TGTGCCAGTAGTATAGGTCGATCTCGGAGCAATCAGCCCCAGCATTTT.